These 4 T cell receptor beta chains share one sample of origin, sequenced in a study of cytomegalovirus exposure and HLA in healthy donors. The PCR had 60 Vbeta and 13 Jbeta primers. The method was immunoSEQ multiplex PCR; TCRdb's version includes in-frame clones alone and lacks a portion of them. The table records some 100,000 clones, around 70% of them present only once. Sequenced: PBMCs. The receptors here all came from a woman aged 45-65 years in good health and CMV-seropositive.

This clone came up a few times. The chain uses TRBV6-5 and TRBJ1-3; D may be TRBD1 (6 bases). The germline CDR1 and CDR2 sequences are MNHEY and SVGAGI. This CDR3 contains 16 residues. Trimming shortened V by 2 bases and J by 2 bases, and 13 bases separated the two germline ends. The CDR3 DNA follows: TGTGCCAGCAGTTACAACCGTCGGACAGCTGGAAACACCATATATTTT. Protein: CASSYNRRTAGNTIYF.

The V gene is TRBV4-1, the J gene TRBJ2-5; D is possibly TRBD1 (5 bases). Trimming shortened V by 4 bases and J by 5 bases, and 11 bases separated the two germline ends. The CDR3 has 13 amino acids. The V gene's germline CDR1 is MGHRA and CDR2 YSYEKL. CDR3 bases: TGCGCCAGCAGCCGATACAGGAGTGAGACCCAGTACTTC. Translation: CASSRYRSETQYF.

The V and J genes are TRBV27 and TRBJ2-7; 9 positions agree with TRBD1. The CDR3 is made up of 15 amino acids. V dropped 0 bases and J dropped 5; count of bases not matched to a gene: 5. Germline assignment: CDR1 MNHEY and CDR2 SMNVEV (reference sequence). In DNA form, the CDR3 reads TGTGCCAGCAGTTTATCGGGGACAGGGTTTCACGAGCAGTACTTC. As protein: CASSLSGTGFHEQYF.

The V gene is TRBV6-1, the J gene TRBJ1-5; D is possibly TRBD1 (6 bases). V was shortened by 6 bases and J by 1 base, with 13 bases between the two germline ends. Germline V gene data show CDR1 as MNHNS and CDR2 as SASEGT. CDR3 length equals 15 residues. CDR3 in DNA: TGTGCCAGCAGCCAATACCAGGGGAGCAATCAGCCCCAGCATTTT. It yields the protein CASSQYQGSNQPQHF.